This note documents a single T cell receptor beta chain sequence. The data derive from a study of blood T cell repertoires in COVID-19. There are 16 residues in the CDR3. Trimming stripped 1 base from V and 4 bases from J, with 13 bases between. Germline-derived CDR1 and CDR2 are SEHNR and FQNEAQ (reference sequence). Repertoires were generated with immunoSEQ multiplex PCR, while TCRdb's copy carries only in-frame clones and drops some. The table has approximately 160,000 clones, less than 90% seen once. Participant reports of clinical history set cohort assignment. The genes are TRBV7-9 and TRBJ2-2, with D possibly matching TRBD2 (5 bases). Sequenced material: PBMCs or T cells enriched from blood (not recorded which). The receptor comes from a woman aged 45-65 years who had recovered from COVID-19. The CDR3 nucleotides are TGTGCCAGCAGCTTAGGCGGGCCAAGCCCCACCGGGGAGCTGTTTTTT. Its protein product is CASSLGGPSPTGELFF. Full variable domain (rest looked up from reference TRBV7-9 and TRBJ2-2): DTGVSQNPRHKITKRGQNVTFRCDPISEHNRLYWYRQTLGQGPEFLTYFQNEAQLEKSRLLSDRFSAERPKGSFSTLEIQRTEQGDSAMYLCASSLGGPSPTGELFFGEGSRLTVL.